This T cell receptor (beta chain) was captured by sequencing in a study of cytomegalovirus exposure and HLA in healthy donors. Study-wide points: The study flagged some 170 TCR beta chains as cytomegalovirus-associated. Common viral pathogens seemed to be connected with several of the most significant clusters, according to a later analysis. Among immune exposure information, only CMV serostatus was available. Association of a missense DCLRE1C variant with TCR beta V- and J-gene trimming was reported in a later analysis.

A word on this clone: Its target is unknown.

In germline, CDR1 is SGDLS, CDR2 YYNGEE. The CDR3 consists of 15 residues. Trimming removed 2 bases from V and 2 bases from J, with 14 bases in between. 60 Vbeta and 13 Jbeta primers were used in PCR. Profiled with immunoSEQ multiplex PCR; TCRdb holds only in-frame clones, not every one. In the table there are some 150,000 clones, around 64% of which are singletons. The sample comprised PBMCs. This TCR derives from a woman aged 25 to 39 in good health and CMV-seronegative. V is TRBV9 and J is TRBJ2-7; D gene ambiguous. The CDR3 DNA is TGTGCCAGCAGCGTCGGGTTAAAACTCACCTACGAGCAGTACTTC. This translates into CASSVGLKLTYEQYF. Together with reference TRBV9 and TRBJ2-7, the CDR3 gives the full variable domain: DSGVTQTPKHLITATGQRVTLRCSPRSGDLSVYWYQQSLDQGLQFLIQYYNGEERAKGNILERFSAQQFPDLHSELNLSSLELGDSALYFCASSVGLKLTYEQYFGPGTRLTVT.